The 30 T cell receptor beta chains below all came from one sample that was sequenced in a study of blood T cell repertoires in COVID-19. Sequencing used immunoSEQ multiplex PCR; TCRdb keeps in-frame clones, though not all of them. The sample holds about 110,000 clones, just over 70% seen once. The sample consisted of peripheral blood. All receptors derive from a woman in her 40s with acute or convalescent COVID-19.

The chain employs TRBV30 and TRBJ1-1; D uncertain. Germline-derived CDR1 and CDR2 are GTSNPN and SVGIG (reference sequence). Between the trimmed V and J ends, which lost 3 bases and 2 bases, there was a span of 10 bases. The CDR3 covers 13 residues. CDR3 DNA: TGTGCCTGGAGCGCCCTTACAAACACTGAAGCTTTCTTT. This translates into CAWSALTNTEAFF. Filled out from reference TRBV30 and TRBJ1-1, the complete variable domain reads SQTIHQWPATLVQPVGSPLSLECTVEGTSNPNLYWYRQAAGRGLQLLFYSVGIGQISSEVPQNLSASRPQDRQFILSSKKLLLSDSGFYLCAWSALTNTEAFFGQGTRLTVV.

The CDR3 here is CASRPSGGKMVGTDTQYF. The CDR3 DNA reads as TGTGCCAGTCGGCCTAGCGGGGGGAAGATGGTGGGGACAGATACGCAGTATTTT. The rearrangement links TRBV19 to TRBJ2-3, with 11 bases that match TRBD2. Trimming cost V 8 bases and J 3 bases; bases outside gene matches: 16. The germline V gene encodes CDR1 LNHDA and CDR2 SQIVND (reference sequence). This CDR3 is 18 amino acids long.

The V and J genes are TRBV19 and TRBJ1-1; maybe TRBD1 (6 bases). Germline values: CDR1 LNHDA, CDR2 SQIVND (reference sequence). Trimming pared 3 bases from V and 0 bases from J, leaving 14 bases between. This CDR3 is 16 amino acids long. This chain's CDR3 is CASSMIGDRMNTEAFF. The CDR3 DNA reads as TGTGCCAGTAGTATGATAGGCGACAGGATGAACACTGAAGCTTTCTTT.

This clone showed up just a few times. The chain is built from TRBV11-2 and TRBJ2-1; the D gene is possibly TRBD2 (6 bases). This CDR3 is 14 amino acids long. Trimming pared 10 bases from V and 4 bases from J, leaving 17 bases between. CDR1 is SGHAT and CDR2 is FQNNGV in the germline V gene. The DNA for the CDR3 is TGTGCCACCCAACTAGCCGGAGATTACAATGAGCAGTTCTTC. This codes for CATQLAGDYNEQFF. Combining the CDR3 with reference TRBV11-2 and TRBJ2-1 gives the whole variable domain EAGVAQSPRYKIIEKRQSVAFWCNPISGHATLYWYQQILGQGPKLLIQFQNNGVVDDSQLPKDRFSAERLKGVDSTLKIQPAKLEDSAVYLCATQLAGDYNEQFFGPGTRLTVL.

V and J are TRBV19 and TRBJ2-3, with 8 bases aligning to TRBD1. Trimming took 3 bases from V and 6 from J; bases not matched to a gene: 11. The germline CDR1 and CDR2 sequences are LNHDA and SQIVND (reference sequence). There are 16 residues in the CDR3. The CDR3 bases are TGTGCCAGTAGTATGCGCTTCGGACAGGGTTATGATACGCAGTATTTT. It encodes CASSMRFGQGYDTQYF.

The chain has TRBV5-4 and TRBJ1-2, with a possible D match to TRBD1 (5 bases). Germline CDR1 SGHNT, CDR2 YYREEE (reference sequence). The CDR3 has 14 residues. Between the trimmed V and J ends, which lost 4 bases and 5 bases, there was a span of 15 bases. As DNA, the CDR3 is TGTGCCAGCAGCCCGGGGGGGATGCGTTATGGCTACACCTTC. It encodes CASSPGGMRYGYTF.

The V and J genes are TRBV12-2 and TRBJ2-1; TRBD1, the D gene given by the table, was not confirmed from the DNA. TRBV12-2 is tagged as a pseudogene. This CDR3 comprises 21 residues. The CDR3 coding sequence is TGTGCAAGTCGCTACCCATCCCCGGGACAGGTCTACCGGAGCTCCTACAATGAGCAGTTCTTC. It codes for CASRYPSPGQVYRSSYNEQFF.

The J gene is TRBJ1-1, the V gene TRBV19; maybe TRBD1 (5 bases). The CDR3 spans 12 residues. Germline loops: CDR1 LNHDA, CDR2 SQIVND (reference sequence). V was shortened by 2 bases and J by 6 bases, with 7 bases between the two germline ends. CDR3 bases: TGTGCCAGTAGTATATGGGGGGCTGAAGCTTTCTTT. Protein product: CASSIWGAEAFF.

The chain carries TRBV19 and TRBJ1-1; the D gene is possibly TRBD1 (5 bases). V was clipped by 4 bases and J by 0 bases, with 21 bases between them. This CDR3 is built from 18 residues. Germline-derived CDR1 and CDR2 are LNHDA and SQIVND (reference sequence). The CDR3 DNA sequence: TGTGCCAGTAGTAAAAATGCAGGGTATGGGCGAGTGAACACTGAAGCTTTCTTT. It encodes CASSKNAGYGRVNTEAFF.

The chain recombines TRBV28 with TRBJ1-4, with no clear D. This CDR3 is built from 13 residues. Germline CDR1 reads MDHEN; CDR2 reads SYDVKM. V was shortened by 3 bases and J by 8 bases, with 10 bases between the two germline ends. CDR3 bases: TGTGCCAGCAGTTTGGTAGCCGGGGAAAAACTGTTTTTT. It is translated as CASSLVAGEKLFF. The full variable domain, in which reference TRBV28 and TRBJ1-4 provide the parts outside the CDR3, is DVKVTQSSRYLVKRTGEKVFLECVQDMDHENMFWYRQDPGLGLRLIYFSYDVKMKEKGDIPEGYSVSREKKERFSLILESASTNQTSMYLCASSLVAGEKLFFGSGTQLSVL.

V gene TRBV6-1 combines with J gene TRBJ1-1, with a possible D match to TRBD1 (5 bases). Germline V gene lookup returns CDR1 MNHNS and CDR2 SASEGT. The ends were cut back, 2 bases at V and 3 bases at J, with 10 bases in the middle. This CDR3 region has 14 residues. The CDR3 is CASSETGSDTEAFF. DNA for the CDR3: TGTGCCAGCAGTGAAACAGGCTCGGACACTGAAGCTTTCTTT.

Only one count was recorded for this clone. V is TRBV29-1 and J is TRBJ1-2, with D tentatively TRBD1 (6 bases). Trimming cost V 7 bases and J 0 bases, with 15 bases left between them. Per the germline V gene, CDR1 is SQVTM and CDR2 is ANQGSEA. The CDR3 runs 14 residues. CDR3 nucleotides: TGCAGCGAATCCGGGACACGACCTAACTATGGCTACACCTTC. This gives the protein CSESGTRPNYGYTF.

CDR3 sequence: CASSLGGQGYYTF. The CDR3 DNA follows: TGCGCCAGCAGCTTGGGCGGACAGGGATATTACACCTTC. The gene calls are TRBV5-1 and TRBJ1-2, with 8 positions matching TRBD1. Germline CDR1 SGHRS, CDR2 YFSETQ. V dropped 0 bases and J dropped 11; count of bases not matched to a gene: 6. The CDR3 runs 13 residues.

The V call is TRBV6-6, the J call TRBJ2-2, with TRBD2 matching 7 bases. The CDR3 length is 14 residues. Germline CDR1 reads MNHNY; CDR2 reads SVGAGI (reference sequence). The ends lost 5 bases at V and 6 bases at J; junction bases unmatched: 6. This CDR3 is CASSGTTPPGELFF. The DNA for the CDR3 is TGTGCCAGCAGTGGGACTACCCCTCCCGGGGAGCTGTTTTTT.

The rearrangement uses TRBV18 and TRBJ2-4; 8 bases map to TRBD1. CDR3 length equals 15 residues. The V gene's germline CDR1 is KGHSH and CDR2 LQKENI. Germline trimming cut 5 bases from V and 4 bases from J; bases unmatched to any gene: 7. This CDR3 is CASSTRTGNKNIQYF. The CDR3 nucleotides read TGTGCCAGCTCAACCCGGACAGGGAATAAAAACATTCAGTACTTC.

This rearrangement joins TRBV5-1 to TRBJ2-1, with D unresolved. V was shortened by 7 bases and J by 2 bases, with 19 bases between the two germline ends. Germline V gene data show CDR1 as SGHRS and CDR2 as YFSETQ. The CDR3 consists of 16 residues. The CDR3 spells CASANSRSSTYNEQFF. CDR3 coding DNA: TGCGCCAGCGCCAACTCTCGGAGCAGCACCTACAATGAGCAGTTCTTC.

This clone occurred a few times. The chain employs TRBV10-1 and TRBJ2-2; 7 nucleotides line up with TRBD1. Per germline, CDR1 WNHNN and CDR2 SYGVQD (reference sequence). The junction had 17 bases not matched to a gene; V was cut back by 7 bases and J by 9 bases. This CDR3 spans 16 amino acids. CDR3 sequence reads: CASNGTAHLLTRELFF. CDR3 DNA sequence: TGCGCCAGCAATGGGACAGCCCACCTTTTGACAAGGGAGCTGTTTTTT.

The chain has TRBV5-4 and TRBJ2-5; perhaps TRBD2 as D (5 bases). V gave up 0 bases and J gave up 7 bases, with 22 bases separating them. The CDR3 is 17 residues long. The germline V gene encodes CDR1 SGHNT and CDR2 YYREEE (reference sequence). The CDR3 sequence: CASSLAGSELPLGTQYF. The CDR3 DNA is TGTGCCAGCAGCTTGGCGGGGTCGGAACTCCCCCTAGGGACCCAGTACTTC. Full variable domain (outside the CDR3, taken from reference TRBV5-4 and TRBJ2-5): ETGVTQSPTHLIKTRGQQVTLRCSSQSGHNTVSWYQQALGQGPQFIFQYYREEENGRGNFPPRFSGLQFPNYSSELNVNALELDDSALYLCASSLAGSELPLGTQYFGPGTRLLVL.

The chain uses TRBV19 and TRBJ2-7; a possible D gene is TRBD1 (5 bases). V was trimmed by 3 bases and J by 1 base, leaving 10 bases between them. CDR3 length equals 14 residues. The germline gives CDR1 LNHDA, CDR2 SQIVND (reference sequence). The CDR3 sequence: CASSIDPGSYEQYF. The CDR3, as DNA: TGTGCCAGTAGTATCGACCCAGGGTCCTACGAGCAGTACTTC.

The CDR3 DNA follows: TGTGCCAGTCGCGGGGGTATCGAGCAGTTCTTC. Encoded protein: CASRGGIEQFF. V and J are TRBV19 and TRBJ2-1; 7 nucleotides align to TRBD2. The length of the CDR3 is 11 residues. V gave up 8 bases and J gave up 10 bases; unmatched junction bases: 5. The germline CDR1 and CDR2 sequences are LNHDA and SQIVND (reference sequence). The full variable domain, completed using reference TRBV19 and TRBJ2-1, is DGGITQSPKYLFRKEGQNVTLSCEQNLNHDAMYWYRQDPGQGLRLIYYSQIVNDFQKGDIAEGYSVSREKKESFPLTVTSAQKNPTAFYLCASRGGIEQFFGPGTRLTVL.

CDR3 nucleotides: TGTGCCAGCAGTGAAAAGGGCAGGGCCGTTACCGGGGAGCTGTTTTTT. Translation: CASSEKGRAVTGELFF. The chain carries TRBV6-1 and TRBJ2-2, with D possibly matching TRBD1 (5 bases). Trimming stripped 2 bases from V and 5 bases from J, with 15 bases between. The CDR3 has 16 residues. CDR1 MNHNS and CDR2 SASEGT come from the germline V gene.

This clone was detected ten times or more. The chain combines TRBV2 with TRBJ1-1; TRBD1 might be the D (6 bases). The CDR3 extends over 14 amino acids. CDR1 and CDR2 from the germline V gene are SNHLY and FYNNEI. Trimming cost V 5 bases and J 4 bases, with 14 bases left between them. CDR3 loop: CASSLEGGATEAFF. Here the CDR3 DNA reads TGTGCCAGCAGTCTAGAAGGGGGGGCCACTGAAGCTTTCTTT.

This chain uses TRBV27 with TRBJ1-1; the match to TRBD1 covers 7 bases. CDR1 and CDR2 (germline): MNHEY, SMNVEV (reference sequence). There are 13 residues in the CDR3. V gave up 7 bases and J gave up 1 base; unmatched junction bases: 3. This CDR3 is CASTDRENTEAFF. For the CDR3, the DNA is TGTGCCAGCACAGACAGGGAGAACACTGAAGCTTTCTTT.

This clone appeared a few times. The V gene is TRBV11-1, the J gene TRBJ2-3; no clear D gene. The CDR3 spans 14 residues. The V end was cut by 0 bases, the J end by 6 bases, with 10 bases between. Germline V gene sequence: CDR1 SGHAT, CDR2 FQDESV (reference sequence). The CDR3 sequence is CASSLAGQPDTQYF. CDR3 nucleotide sequence: TGTGCCAGCAGCTTAGCTGGGCAACCGGATACGCAGTATTTT.

The J gene is TRBJ2-7, the V gene TRBV6-6, with 12 positions matching TRBD1. Trimming at V came to 5 bases and at J to 6 bases, leaving 5 bases not matched to a gene. The CDR3 extends over 14 amino acids. Germline values: CDR1 MNHNY, CDR2 SVGAGI (reference sequence). CDR3 nucleotides: TGTGCCAGCAGTACCGGGACAGGGGGCAGCGAGCAGTACTTC. As protein: CASSTGTGGSEQYF.

This chain joins TRBV11-2 and TRBJ2-7; weak D call: TRBD1 (5 bases). Between the trimmed V and J ends, which lost 1 base and 3 bases, there was a span of 7 bases. CDR3 length equals 13 residues. CDR1 and CDR2 (germline): SGHAT, FQNNGV. This chain's CDR3 is CASSLVGHYEQYF. Here the CDR3 DNA reads TGTGCCAGCAGCTTAGTCGGACACTACGAGCAGTACTTC.

The gene calls are TRBV7-9 and TRBJ2-3, with 7 bases lining up with TRBD2. V was pared by 3 bases and J by 7 bases, with 1 base of the junction left unmatched. The CDR3 spans 12 residues. The V gene's germline CDR1 is SEHNR and CDR2 FQNEAQ (reference sequence). DNA of the CDR3: TGTGCCAGCAGCTTGGGGGGGAATACGCAGTATTTT. It is translated as CASSLGGNTQYF.

The rearrangement uses TRBV5-1 and TRBJ1-4, with 7 positions matching TRBD1. V lost 0 bases, J lost 5 bases, and 1 base stayed unmatched. Germline CDR1 and CDR2: SGHRS and YFSETQ. The CDR3 loop spans 14 amino acids. CDR3 amino acids: CASSLDRGNEKLFF. The CDR3 region has the DNA TGCGCCAGCAGCTTGGACAGGGGCAATGAAAAACTGTTTTTT. Variable domain in full (rest from reference TRBV5-1 and TRBJ1-4): KAGVTQTPRYLIKTRGQQVTLSCSPISGHRSVSWYQQTPGQGLQFLFEYFSETQRNKGNFPGRFSGRQFSNSRSEMNVSTLELGDSALYLCASSLDRGNEKLFFGSGTQLSVL.

This clone appeared a few times. This chain joins TRBV27 and TRBJ1-6, with unresolved D. V was cut by 6 bases and J by 9 bases, with 15 bases left in between. CDR3 length equals 14 residues. Germline-derived CDR1 and CDR2 are MNHEY and SMNVEV (reference sequence). As DNA, the CDR3 is TGTGCCAGCAGCCGGAAGAGGGAGGCTTCACCCCTCCACTTT. Its translation is CASSRKREASPLHF.

The rearrangement links TRBV7-2 to TRBJ2-6; D unresolved. Germline loops: CDR1 SGHTA, CDR2 FQGNSA. Trimming took 2 bases from V and 3 from J, leaving 11 bases between them. The CDR3 contains 16 residues. The CDR3 sequence is CASSLSASIGANVLTF. The CDR3 nucleotides read TGTGCCAGCAGCTTATCAGCGTCCATTGGGGCCAACGTCCTGACTTTC. The variable domain in full, completed from reference TRBV7-2 and TRBJ2-6, reads GAGVSQSPSNKVTEKGKDVELRCDPISGHTALYWYRQSLGQGLEFLIYFQGNSAPDKSGLPSDRFSAERTGGSVSTLTIQRTQQEDSAVYLCASSLSASIGANVLTFGAGSRLTVL.